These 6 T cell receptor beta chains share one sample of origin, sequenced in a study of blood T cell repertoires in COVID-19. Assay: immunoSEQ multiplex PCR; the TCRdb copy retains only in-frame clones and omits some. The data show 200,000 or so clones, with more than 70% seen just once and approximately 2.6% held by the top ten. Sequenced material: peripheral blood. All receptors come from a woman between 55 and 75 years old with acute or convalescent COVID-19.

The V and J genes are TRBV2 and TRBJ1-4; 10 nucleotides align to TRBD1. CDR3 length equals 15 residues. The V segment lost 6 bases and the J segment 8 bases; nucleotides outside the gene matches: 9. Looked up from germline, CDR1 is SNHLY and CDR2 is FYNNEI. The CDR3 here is CASRHRDRGTEKLFF. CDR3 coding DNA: TGTGCCAGCAGGCACCGGGACAGGGGCACCGAAAAACTGTTTTTT.

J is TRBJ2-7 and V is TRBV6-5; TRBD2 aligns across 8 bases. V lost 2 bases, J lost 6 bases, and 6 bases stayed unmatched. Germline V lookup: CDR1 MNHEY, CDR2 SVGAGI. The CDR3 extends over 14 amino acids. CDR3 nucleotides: TGTGCCAGCAGTTACACTAGGACTAGCCGCGAGCAGTACTTC. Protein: CASSYTRTSREQYF.

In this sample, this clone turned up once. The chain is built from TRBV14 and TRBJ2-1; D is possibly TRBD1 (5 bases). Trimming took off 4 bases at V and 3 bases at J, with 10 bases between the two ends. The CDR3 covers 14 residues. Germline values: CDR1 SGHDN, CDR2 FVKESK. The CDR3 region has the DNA TGTGCCAGCAGCCCCCGACAGATCTACAATGAGCAGTTCTTC. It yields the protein CASSPRQIYNEQFF. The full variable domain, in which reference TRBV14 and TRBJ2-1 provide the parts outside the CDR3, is EAGVTQFPSHSVIEKGQTVTLRCDPISGHDNLYWYRRVMGKEIKFLLHFVKESKQDESGMPNNRFLAERTGGTYSTLKVQPAELEDSGVYFCASSPRQIYNEQFFGPGTRLTVL.

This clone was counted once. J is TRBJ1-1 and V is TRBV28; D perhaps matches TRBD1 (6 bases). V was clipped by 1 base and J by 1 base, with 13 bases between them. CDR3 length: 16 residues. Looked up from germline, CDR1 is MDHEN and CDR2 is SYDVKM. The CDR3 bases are TGTGCCAGCAGTTTATTGGGGGGGCGCGGGAACACTGAAGCTTTCTTT. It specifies CASSLLGGRGNTEAFF.

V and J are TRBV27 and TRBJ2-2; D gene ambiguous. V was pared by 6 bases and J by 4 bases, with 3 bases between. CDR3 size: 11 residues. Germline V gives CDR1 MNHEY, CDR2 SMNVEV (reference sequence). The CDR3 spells CASRSTGELFF. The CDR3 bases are TGTGCCAGCAGGAGCACCGGGGAGCTGTTTTTT.

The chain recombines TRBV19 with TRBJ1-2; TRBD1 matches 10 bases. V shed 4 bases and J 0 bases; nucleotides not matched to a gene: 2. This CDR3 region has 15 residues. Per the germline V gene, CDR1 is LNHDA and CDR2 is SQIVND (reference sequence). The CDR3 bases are TGTGCCAGTAGTAGGGACAGGGGAGCTAACTATGGCTACACCTTC. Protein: CASSRDRGANYGYTF.